This TCR beta chain is from a study of T-cell reconstitution after alpha-beta-depleted transplantation in children. The V end was cut by 1 base, the J end by 12 bases, with 19 bases between. CDR3 length equals 15 residues. The TCRbeta library was prepared with unique molecular identifiers. Each CDR3 protein is one row after TCRdb ran MiXCR on the PCR reads. This table holds about 610,000 distinct CDR3 sequences, about 10% found once. At least ten counts were recorded for this clonotype. The chain joins TRBV12-3 or TRBV12-4 to TRBJ2-1; D is ambiguous. The source material was PBMCs from the stem cell graft donor, sampled from the stem cell graft. This TCR derives from a human donor who donated a stem cell graft to a child with acute myeloid leukemia. CDR3: CASSLGSSGSWGQFF. The CDR3, as DNA: TGTGCCAGCAGTTTAGGGTCTTCCGGGTCTTGGGGGCAGTTCTTC.